This TCR beta chain was recovered during a study of long-term antiretroviral therapy in people with HIV. The run of the v3.0 immunoSEQ assay was at survey level. Generated by immunoSEQ multiplex PCR, the TCRdb table keeps only in-frame clones and is missing some. Of approximately 13,000 clones in the sample, around three quarters were seen once. This CDR3 spans 15 amino acids. With 2 bases clipped from V and 2 bases from J, the junction kept 5 bases outside the gene matches. CDR1 and CDR2 (germline): SGHRS, YFSETQ. The genes are TRBV5-1 and TRBJ1-1; TRBD1 matches at 8 bases. The sequenced sample was unsorted PBMCs, obtained 3.1 years after starting antiretroviral therapy. This clonotype originated in a man aged 35 to 55 with HIV. The CDR3 DNA reads TGCGCCAGCAGCTTTGGGGACAGGCCTAACACTGAAGCTTTCTTT. It encodes CASSFGDRPNTEAFF.